These T cell receptor beta chains were read from a single sample in a study of cytomegalovirus exposure and HLA in healthy donors. TCRdb's table, derived via immunoSEQ multiplex PCR, lists solely in-frame clones and lacks some. The sample comprises 100,000 or so clones, roughly 94% of which are singletons, and roughly 0.82% rests with the top ten. Sequences were obtained from PBMCs. These receptors were collected from a woman under 30 in good health and CMV-seronegative. The CDR3 runs from the conserved cysteine through the conserved F or W. The D gene is left open where the match is weak. Rows may omit the clone size; those that give it use once, few, many or a size class.

d_call j_call clone_size v_call cdr3_aa cdr3_nt
TRBD1 TRBJ2-7 . TRBV29-1 CSVDGGTGLAYEQYF TGCAGCGTTGATGGCGGGACAGGGCTCGCCTACGAGCAGTACTTC
TRBD1 TRBJ1-5 . TRBV6-5 CASSSGTGGDQPQHF TGTGCCAGCAGTTCCGGGACAGGGGGCGATCAGCCCCAGCATTTT
TRBD1 TRBJ1-4 . TRBV5-1 CASSFQGGGEKLFF TGCGCCAGCAGCTTCCAGGGGGGCGGTGAAAAACTGTTTTTT
TRBD1 TRBJ2-1 . TRBV10-1 CASSLGTGNNEQFF TGCGCCAGCTCCCTGGGGACAGGGAACAATGAGCAGTTCTTC
. TRBJ2-2 . TRBV5-1 CASSFSGITNTGELFF TGCGCCAGCAGCTTCTCAGGGATAACGAACACCGGGGAGCTGTTTTTT
TRBD1 TRBJ1-1 . TRBV5-4 CASSFEVGGRRTEAFF TGTGCCAGCAGCTTCGAAGTAGGGGGCAGGAGGACTGAAGCTTTCTTT
TRBD1 TRBJ1-2 . TRBV30 CAWSARHYRGDSGYTF TGTGCCTGGAGTGCAAGACATTACAGGGGCGACTCGGGCTACACCTTC
. TRBJ1-2 . TRBV4-3 CASRGGLYGYTF TGCGCCAGCAGGGGGGGACTCTATGGCTACACCTTC
TRBD1 TRBJ1-2 . TRBV27 CASRYLDRSNYGYTF TGTGCCAGCAGATACCTGGACAGGTCTAACTATGGCTACACCTTC
. TRBJ2-7 once TRBV18 CASSPRRTDFGEQYF TGTGCCAGCTCACCCCGGAGGACAGACTTCGGCGAGCAGTACTTC
TRBD2 TRBJ2-7 . TRBV5-6 CASSFGLAGEQYF TGTGCCAGCAGCTTTGGACTAGCTGGCGAGCAGTACTTC
TRBD2 TRBJ2-7 . TRBV7-9 CASSSREANYEQYF TGTGCCAGCAGCTCCCGGGAGGCCAACTACGAGCAGTACTTC
. TRBJ2-5 . TRBV27 CASRSLDQETQYF TGTGCCAGCAGGTCACTAGACCAAGAGACCCAGTACTTC
. TRBJ1-5 . TRBV5-6 CASSLFGAGDSNQPQHF TGTGCCAGCAGCTTGTTTGGGGCAGGGGATAGCAATCAGCCCCAGCATTTT
. TRBJ1-2 . TRBV19 CASSIPGWWGYTF TGTGCCAGTAGTATTCCAGGGTGGTGGGGCTACACCTTC
TRBD2 TRBJ2-7 . TRBV5-1 CASSFTSGGAYEQYF TGCGCCAGCAGCTTTACTAGCGGGGGGGCCTACGAGCAGTACTTC
. TRBJ2-2 . TRBV21-1 CASSKGDTSGGPNTGELFF TGTGCCAGCAGCAAAGGGGATACTAGCGGGGGACCAAACACCGGGGAGCTGTTTTTT
. TRBJ2-7 . TRBV21-1 CASSKRVGGF TGTGCCAGCAGCAAAAGGGTGGGGGGCTTC
. TRBJ2-1 once TRBV25-1 CASKSISSYNEQFF TGTGCCAGCAAGTCAATCAGCTCCTACAATGAGCAGTTCTTC
. TRBJ2-1 . TRBV25-1 CASIGFGREGNEQFF TGTGCCAGCATTGGCTTCGGGAGAGAAGGGAATGAGCAGTTCTTC
. TRBJ2-5 . TRBV5-6 CASSPTLLTGDKETQYF TGTGCCAGCAGCCCTACCCTTTTGACAGGCGACAAGGAGACCCAGTACTTC
TRBD1 TRBJ2-5 once TRBV14 CASSPGQIQETQYF TGTGCCAGCAGCCCGGGACAGATACAAGAGACCCAGTACTTC
. TRBJ1-5 . TRBV5-5 CASSPIQGQPQHF TGTGCCAGCAGCCCCATTCAGGGTCAGCCCCAGCATTTT
TRBD1 TRBJ2-2 . TRBV6-6 CASLRDRQNTGELFF TGTGCCAGTTTAAGGGACAGGCAGAACACCGGGGAGCTGTTTTTT
TRBD1 TRBJ1-1 . TRBV5-1 CASRLTTGDTEAFF TGCGCCAGCAGACTGACGACAGGGGACACTGAAGCTTTCTTT
. TRBJ1-1 . TRBV25-1 CASSAPMNTEAFF TGTGCCAGCAGTGCCCCAATGAACACTGAAGCTTTCTTT
. TRBJ1-2 . TRBV10-3 CASRPQESYGYTF TGTGCCTCCCGCCCGCAAGAGTCCTATGGCTACACCTTC
TRBD2 TRBJ2-1 . TRBV6-5 CASRRLAGGYNEQFF TGTGCCAGCAGAAGACTAGCGGGAGGATACAATGAGCAGTTCTTC
TRBD1 TRBJ2-7 . TRBV7-9 CASSPPDRGLFGEQYF TGTGCCAGCAGCCCTCCCGACAGGGGACTGTTCGGCGAGCAGTACTTC
TRBD1 TRBJ1-2 . TRBV6-1 CASSEGRGTGYTF TGTGCCAGCAGTGAAGGCAGGGGGACAGGCTACACCTTC
TRBD2 TRBJ2-3 . TRBV11-3 CASSPSAGGTRDTQYF TGTGCCAGCAGCCCATCAGCGGGGGGTACTAGGGATACGCAGTATTTT
TRBD1 TRBJ1-5 . TRBV27 CASSPPRPQGARSNQPQHF TGTGCCAGCAGTCCTCCACGCCCACAGGGGGCGCGGAGCAATCAGCCCCAGCATTTT
. TRBJ2-5 . TRBV9 CASSVEPDGLLGVETQYF TGTGCCAGCAGCGTAGAACCCGACGGACTCCTGGGAGTAGAGACCCAGTACTTC
. TRBJ1-2 . TRBV6-5 CASSTGNYGYTF TGTGCCAGCAGTACAGGGAACTATGGCTACACCTTC
. TRBJ1-1 . TRBV20-1 CSGARVAEAFF TGCAGTGGGGCGAGGGTGGCTGAAGCTTTCTTT